The sequence of this TCR beta chain was determined in a study of T-cell reconstitution after alpha-beta-depleted transplantation in children. Regarding the study as a whole: T-cell numbers and diversity, one year after transplant, stemmed largely from T cells that were newly produced. Certain patients had high TCRbeta diversity at day 60, and it came from recipient T cells and thymic progenitors that survived. It was reported that alpha-beta T cells came from several hundred expanded graft clones (about two months after transplant).

This CDR3 comprises 15 residues. Trimming cost V 1 base and J 0 bases; bases outside gene matches: 2. Germline V gene data show CDR1 as SGHVS and CDR2 as FNYEAQ. This clonotype occurred a few times. As yet, its antigen is unknown. Unique molecular identifiers featured in how the TCRbeta library was prepared. TCRdb reanalysed the PCR reads using MiXCR and keeps one entry per CDR3 protein. The sample lists roughly 490,000 distinct CDR3 sequences, approximately 10% seen once, with 14% in the top ten. The clonotype was recovered from a female patient aged 2-10 years who had a stem cell transplant for aplastic anemia, so the T cells may come from the graft donor. This sample comprised PBMCs, mostly from graft donor cells, obtained 180 days after TCRalphabeta/CD19-depleted stem cell transplant. The V call is TRBV7-6, the J call TRBJ2-7; 8 bases agree with TRBD1. The CDR3 bases are TGTGCCAGCAGCTTAGTCGACAGGGGCTCCTACGAGCAGTACTTC. It encodes CASSLVDRGSYEQYF.